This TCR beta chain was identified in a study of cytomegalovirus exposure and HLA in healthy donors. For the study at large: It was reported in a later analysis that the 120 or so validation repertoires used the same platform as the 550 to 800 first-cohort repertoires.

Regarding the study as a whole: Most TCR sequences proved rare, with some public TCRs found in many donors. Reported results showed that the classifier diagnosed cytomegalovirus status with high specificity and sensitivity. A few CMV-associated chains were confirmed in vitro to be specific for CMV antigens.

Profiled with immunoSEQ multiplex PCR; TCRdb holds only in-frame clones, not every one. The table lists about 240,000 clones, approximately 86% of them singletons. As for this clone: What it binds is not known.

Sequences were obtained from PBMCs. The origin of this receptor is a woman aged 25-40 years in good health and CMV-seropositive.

The CDR3 DNA sequence: TGTGCCAGCAGTGGGACAGGGAGTCAAGCTTTCTTT. It codes for CASSGTGSQAFF. This chain links TRBV2 with TRBJ1-1, with 8 bases fitting TRBD1. The CDR3 runs to 12 residues. Trimming at V came to 4 bases and at J to 9 bases, leaving 4 bases not matched to a gene. Per the germline V gene, CDR1 is SNHLY and CDR2 is FYNNEI.